These T cell receptor beta chains were read from a single sample in a study of blood T cell repertoires in COVID-19. TCRdb's table, derived via immunoSEQ multiplex PCR, lists solely in-frame clones and lacks some. The table has 180,000 or so clones, about 83% seen once. The sequenced sample consisted of peripheral blood. Receptor source: a person aged 65-85 years with COVID-19, enrolled during active disease. Both conserved end residues are part of each CDR3. A D gene is named only where the DNA matches it firmly. Part of the rows lack a size; the others show once, few, many or a class for expanded clones.

D: TRBD2; V: TRBV4-3; J: TRBJ2-7; size: .; CDR3: CASSQGLLSGGEQYF; DNA: TGCGCCAGCAGCCAAGGTTTGCTCTCGGGAGGCGAGCAGTACTTC
D: TRBD2; V: TRBV11-2; J: TRBJ2-2; size: .; CDR3: CASSWGGGAATGELFF; DNA: TGTGCCAGCAGCTGGGGGGGAGGAGCGGCCACCGGGGAGCTGTTTTTT
D: .; V: TRBV7-3; J: TRBJ1-1; size: .; CDR3: CASSLTGRIGMNTEAFF; DNA: TGTGCCAGCAGCTTAACGGGGAGGATCGGCATGAACACTGAAGCTTTCTTT
D: TRBD2; V: TRBV9; J: TRBJ2-3; size: .; CDR3: CASSAFSGSVGDTQYF; DNA: TGTGCCAGCAGCGCATTTAGCGGGAGTGTGGGAGATACGCAGTATTTT
D: TRBD1; V: TRBV18; J: TRBJ1-5; size: few; CDR3: CASSPSTGFDQPQHF; DNA: TGTGCCAGCTCACCTTCGACAGGGTTCGATCAGCCCCAGCATTTT
D: .; V: TRBV4-2; J: TRBJ2-1; size: .; CDR3: CASSQETGLRYNEQFF; DNA: TGTGCCAGCAGCCAAGAGACAGGACTCCGATACAATGAGCAGTTCTTC
D: .; V: TRBV28; J: TRBJ1-2; size: .; CDR3: CASWGELANYGYTF; DNA: TGTGCCAGCTGGGGGGAGTTAGCTAACTATGGCTACACCTTC
D: .; V: TRBV11-2; J: TRBJ1-3; size: once; CDR3: CASSLTQRLSGNTIYF; DNA: TGTGCCAGCAGCTTAACCCAGCGGCTCTCTGGAAACACCATATATTTT
D: TRBD1; V: TRBV28; J: TRBJ1-2; size: .; CDR3: CASSLGQARYGYTF; DNA: TGTGCCAGCAGTCTTGGACAGGCGCGCTATGGCTACACCTTC
D: .; V: TRBV6-2/TRBV6-3; J: TRBJ1-5; size: .; CDR3: CASSYQVLNQPQHF; DNA: TGTGCCAGCAGTTACCAGGTTTTGAATCAGCCCCAGCATTTT
D: .; V: TRBV3-1/TRBV3-2; J: TRBJ1-2; size: .; CDR3: CASSQSARDYGYTF; DNA: TGTGCCAGCAGCCAATCAGCCAGGGACTATGGCTACACCTTC
D: .; V: TRBV6-5; J: TRBJ1-3; size: .; CDR3: CASGGENTIYF; DNA: TGTGCCAGCGGGGGGGAGAACACCATATATTTT
D: TRBD1; V: TRBV6-2/TRBV6-3; J: TRBJ1-1; size: .; CDR3: CASSFTGGVGTEAFF; DNA: TGTGCCAGCAGTTTTACAGGGGGCGTTGGAACTGAAGCTTTCTTT
D: .; V: TRBV19; J: TRBJ1-1; size: .; CDR3: CASSPVRETEAFF; DNA: TGTGCCAGTAGTCCGGTGAGAGAGACTGAAGCTTTCTTT
D: TRBD1; V: TRBV9; J: TRBJ2-1; size: .; CDR3: CASSIRTGSYNEQFF; DNA: TGTGCCAGCAGCATCCGGACAGGGTCCTACAATGAGCAGTTCTTC
D: .; V: TRBV7-9; J: TRBJ1-1; size: .; CDR3: CASSYLTGGAFF; DNA: TGTGCCAGCAGCTATCTCACGGGGGGAGCTTTCTTT
D: .; V: TRBV9; J: TRBJ1-4; size: few; CDR3: CASSGESGATNEKLFF; DNA: TGTGCCAGCAGCGGGGAATCAGGGGCAACTAATGAAAAACTGTTTTTT
D: TRBD1; V: TRBV6-5; J: TRBJ1-1; size: .; CDR3: CASSTTGDGTEAFF; DNA: TGTGCCAGCAGTACGACAGGGGACGGCACTGAAGCTTTCTTT
D: .; V: TRBV2; J: TRBJ2-1; size: few; CDR3: CASSWSPYNEQFF; DNA: TGTGCCAGCTCCTGGAGTCCCTACAATGAGCAGTTCTTC
D: TRBD2; V: TRBV7-8; J: TRBJ2-7; size: .; CDR3: CASSSSSGPASYEQYF; DNA: TGTGCCAGCAGCTCTTCTAGCGGGCCGGCCTCCTACGAGCAGTACTTC
D: TRBD1; V: TRBV7-2; J: TRBJ1-2; size: .; CDR3: CASSLEQGKNYGYTF; DNA: TGTGCCAGCAGCTTAGAACAGGGGAAAAACTATGGCTACACCTTC
D: TRBD1; V: TRBV5-4; J: TRBJ1-2; size: .; CDR3: CASSSAGGPANYGYTF; DNA: TGTGCCAGCAGCTCGGCAGGGGGCCCAGCTAACTATGGCTACACCTTC
D: .; V: TRBV6-2/TRBV6-3; J: TRBJ2-2; size: .; CDR3: CASSQQGMLPGELFF; DNA: TGTGCCAGCAGTCAGCAGGGTATGCTACCCGGGGAGCTGTTTTTT
D: TRBD1; V: TRBV6-1; J: TRBJ1-3; size: .; CDR3: CASSELRGASGNTIYF; DNA: TGTGCCAGCAGTGAACTCAGGGGGGCTAGTGGAAACACCATATATTTT